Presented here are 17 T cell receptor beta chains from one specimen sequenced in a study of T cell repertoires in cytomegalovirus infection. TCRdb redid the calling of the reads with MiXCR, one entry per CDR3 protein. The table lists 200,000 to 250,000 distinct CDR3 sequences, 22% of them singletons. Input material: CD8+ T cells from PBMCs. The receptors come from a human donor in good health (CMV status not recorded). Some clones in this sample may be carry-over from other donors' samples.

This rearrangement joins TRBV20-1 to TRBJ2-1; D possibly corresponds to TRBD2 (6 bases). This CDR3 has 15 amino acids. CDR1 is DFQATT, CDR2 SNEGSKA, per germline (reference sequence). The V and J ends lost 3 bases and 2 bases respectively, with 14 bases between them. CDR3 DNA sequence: TGCAGTGCTAGGTCACGGGAGCGGACCTACAATGAGCAGTTCTTC. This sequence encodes CSARSRERTYNEQFF.

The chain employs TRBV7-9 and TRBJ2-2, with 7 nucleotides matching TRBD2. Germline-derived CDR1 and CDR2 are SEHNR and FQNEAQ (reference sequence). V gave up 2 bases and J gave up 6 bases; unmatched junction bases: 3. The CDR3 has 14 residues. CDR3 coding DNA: TGTGCCAGCAGCTTATACGGGAGGCCCGGGGAGCTGTTTTTT. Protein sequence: CASSLYGRPGELFF.

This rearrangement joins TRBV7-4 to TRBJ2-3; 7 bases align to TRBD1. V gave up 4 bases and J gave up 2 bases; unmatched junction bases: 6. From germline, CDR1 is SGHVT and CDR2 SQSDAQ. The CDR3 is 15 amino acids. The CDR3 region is CASSSRQGTTDTQYF. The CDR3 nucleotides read TGTGCCAGCAGCTCAAGACAGGGAACCACAGATACGCAGTATTTT.

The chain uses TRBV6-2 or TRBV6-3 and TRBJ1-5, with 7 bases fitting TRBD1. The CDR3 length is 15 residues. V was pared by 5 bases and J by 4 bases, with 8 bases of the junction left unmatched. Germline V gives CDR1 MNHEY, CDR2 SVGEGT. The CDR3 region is CASSGETGSNQPQHF. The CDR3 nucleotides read TGTGCCAGCAGTGGAGAGACAGGGAGTAATCAGCCCCAGCATTTT.

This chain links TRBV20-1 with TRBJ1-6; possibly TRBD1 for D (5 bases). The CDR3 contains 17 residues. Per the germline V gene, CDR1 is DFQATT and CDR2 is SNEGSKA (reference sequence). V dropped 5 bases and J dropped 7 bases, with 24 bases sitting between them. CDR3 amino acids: CSARTRTLGRGNSPLHF. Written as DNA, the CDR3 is TGCAGTGCTCGAACCCGTACCCTGGGTCGGGGGAATTCACCCCTCCACTTT.

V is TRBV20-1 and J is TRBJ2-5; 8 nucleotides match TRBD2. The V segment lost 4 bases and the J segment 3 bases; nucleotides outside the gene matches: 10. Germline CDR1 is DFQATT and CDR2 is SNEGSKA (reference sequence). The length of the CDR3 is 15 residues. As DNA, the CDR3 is TGCAGTGCTACAACGGCCGGGACTAGAAAAGAGACCCAGTACTTC. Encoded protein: CSATTAGTRKETQYF.

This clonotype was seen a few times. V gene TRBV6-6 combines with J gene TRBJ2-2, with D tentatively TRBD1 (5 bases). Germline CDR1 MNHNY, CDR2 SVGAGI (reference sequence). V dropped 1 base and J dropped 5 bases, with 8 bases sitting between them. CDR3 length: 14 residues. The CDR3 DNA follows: TGTGCCAGCAGTTACTTTCCAGGGACCGGGGAGCTGTTTTTT. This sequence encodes CASSYFPGTGELFF.

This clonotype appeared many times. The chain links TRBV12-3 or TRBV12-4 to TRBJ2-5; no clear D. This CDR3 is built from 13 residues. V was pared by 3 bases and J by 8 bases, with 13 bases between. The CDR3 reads CASSFNRRGTQYF. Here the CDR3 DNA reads TGTGCCAGCAGTTTTAACCGCCGAGGCACCCAGTACTTC.

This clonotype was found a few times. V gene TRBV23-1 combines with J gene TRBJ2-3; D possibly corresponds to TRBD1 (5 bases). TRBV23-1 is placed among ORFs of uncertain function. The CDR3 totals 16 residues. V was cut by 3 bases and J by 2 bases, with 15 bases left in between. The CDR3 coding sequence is TGCGCCAGCAGTCACTCCCCGGACACGAACACAGATACGCAGTATTTT. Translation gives CASSHSPDTNTDTQYF.

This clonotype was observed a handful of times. The CDR3 spells CASSPPAGCRNEQFF. The CDR3 bases are TGTGCCAGTAGTCCCCCGGCGGGGTGCAGGAATGAGCAGTTCTTC. V and J are TRBV19 and TRBJ2-1; D perhaps matches TRBD2 (6 bases). CDR3 length: 15 residues. The V and J ends lost 5 bases and 7 bases respectively, with 18 bases between them. CDR1 LNHDA and CDR2 SQIVND come from the germline V gene (reference sequence). The variable domain in full, with the rest retrieved from reference TRBV19 and TRBJ2-1, is DGGITQSPKYLFRKEGQNVTLSCEQNLNHDAMYWYRQDPGQGLRLIYYSQIVNDFQKGDIAEGYSVSREKKESFPLTVTSAQKNPTAFYLCASSPPAGCRNEQFFGPGTRLTVL.

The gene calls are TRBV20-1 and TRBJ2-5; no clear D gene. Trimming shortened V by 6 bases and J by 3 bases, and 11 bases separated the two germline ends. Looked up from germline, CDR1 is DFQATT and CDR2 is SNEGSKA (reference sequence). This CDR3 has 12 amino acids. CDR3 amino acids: CSAPGQKETQYF. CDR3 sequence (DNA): TGCAGTGCCCCGGGCCAGAAAGAGACCCAGTACTTC.

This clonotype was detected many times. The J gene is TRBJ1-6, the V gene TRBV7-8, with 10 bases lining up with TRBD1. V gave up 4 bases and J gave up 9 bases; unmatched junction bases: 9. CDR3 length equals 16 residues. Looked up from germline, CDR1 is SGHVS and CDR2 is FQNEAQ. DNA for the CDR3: TGTGCCAGCAGCTCACTCGGGACAGGGGTCGGTTCACCCCTCCACTTT. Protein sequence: CASSSLGTGVGSPLHF.

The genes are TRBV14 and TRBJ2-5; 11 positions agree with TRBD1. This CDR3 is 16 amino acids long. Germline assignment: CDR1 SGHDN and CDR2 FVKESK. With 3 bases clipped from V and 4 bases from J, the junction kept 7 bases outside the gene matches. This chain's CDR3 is CASSQDSGTGGETQYF. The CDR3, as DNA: TGTGCCAGCAGCCAGGACTCCGGGACAGGGGGAGAGACCCAGTACTTC.

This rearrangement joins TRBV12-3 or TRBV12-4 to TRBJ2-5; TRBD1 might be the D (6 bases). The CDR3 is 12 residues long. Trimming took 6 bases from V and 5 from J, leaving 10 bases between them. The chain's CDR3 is CASRDSRETQYF. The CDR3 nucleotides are TGTGCCAGCAGGGACAGTCGGGAGACCCAGTACTTC.

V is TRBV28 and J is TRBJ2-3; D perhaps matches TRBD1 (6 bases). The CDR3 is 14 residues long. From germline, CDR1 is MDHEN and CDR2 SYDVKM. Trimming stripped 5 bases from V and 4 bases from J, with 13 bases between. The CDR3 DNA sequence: TGTGCCAGCAGTCTTTGGACAGAGGCAGATACGCAGTATTTT. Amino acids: CASSLWTEADTQYF.

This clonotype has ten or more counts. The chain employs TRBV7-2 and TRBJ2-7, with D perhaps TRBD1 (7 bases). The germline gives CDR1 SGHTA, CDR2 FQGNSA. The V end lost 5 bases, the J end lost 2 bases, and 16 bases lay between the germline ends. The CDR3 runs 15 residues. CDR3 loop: CASSAGQPFAYEQYF. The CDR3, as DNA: TGTGCCAGCAGCGCGGGACAGCCTTTTGCCTACGAGCAGTACTTC.

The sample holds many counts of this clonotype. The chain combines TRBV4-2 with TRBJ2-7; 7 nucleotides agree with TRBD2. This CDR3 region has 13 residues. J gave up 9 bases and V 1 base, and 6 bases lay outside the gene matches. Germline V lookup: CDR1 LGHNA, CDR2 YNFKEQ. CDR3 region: CASSQGGEGWQYF. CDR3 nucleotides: TGTGCCAGCAGCCAAGGCGGGGAGGGCTGGCAGTACTTC.